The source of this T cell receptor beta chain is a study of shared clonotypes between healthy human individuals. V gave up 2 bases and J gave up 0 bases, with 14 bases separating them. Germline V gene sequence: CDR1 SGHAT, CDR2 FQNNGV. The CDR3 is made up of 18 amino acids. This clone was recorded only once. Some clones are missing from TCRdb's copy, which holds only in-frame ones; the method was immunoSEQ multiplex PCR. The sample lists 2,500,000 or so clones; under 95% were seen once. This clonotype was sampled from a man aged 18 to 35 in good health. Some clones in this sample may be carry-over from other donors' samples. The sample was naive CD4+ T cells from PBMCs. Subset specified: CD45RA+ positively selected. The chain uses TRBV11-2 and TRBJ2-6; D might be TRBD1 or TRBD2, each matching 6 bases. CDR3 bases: TGTGCCAGCAGCTTACCCCGGGGGCCCTACTCTGGGGCCAACGTCCTGACTTTC. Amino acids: CASSLPRGPYSGANVLTF. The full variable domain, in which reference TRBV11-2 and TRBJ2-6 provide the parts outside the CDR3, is EAGVAQSPRYKIIEKRQSVAFWCNPISGHATLYWYQQILGQGPKLLIQFQNNGVVDDSQLPKDRFSAERLKGVDSTLKIQPAKLEDSAVYLCASSLPRGPYSGANVLTFGAGSRLTVL.